These T cell receptor beta chains were read from a single sample in a study of cytomegalovirus exposure and HLA in healthy donors. TCRdb's copy holds only in-frame clones and misses some; the assay was immunoSEQ multiplex PCR. This repertoire shows roughly 120,000 clones, under 90% found once; its top ten account for 8% to 9%. Material for sequencing was PBMCs. These receptors were obtained from a female donor in good health and CMV-seropositive. The CDR3 runs from the conserved cysteine through the conserved F or W. Fields, in order: D gene, V gene, J gene, clone size, CDR3 DNA, CDR3 protein. The D gene is left open where the match is weak. Size is stated for part of the rows, as once, few or many counts, or as a class when the clone is expanded.

D gene: -
V gene: TRBV28
J gene: TRBJ2-3
clone size: -
CDR3 DNA: TGTGCCAGCAGAGGAGAGGGGGAAGACACAGATACGCAGTATTTT
CDR3 protein: CASRGEGEDTDTQYF

D gene: -
V gene: TRBV10-3
J gene: TRBJ1-1
clone size: few
CDR3 DNA: TGTGCCATCAAGGTTGGAGGCACTGAAGCTTTCTTT
CDR3 protein: CAIKVGGTEAFF

D gene: -
V gene: TRBV6-5
J gene: TRBJ1-1
clone size: -
CDR3 DNA: TGTGCCAGCAGTTACTCGGGCCTCGGCAGGGGAACTGAAGCTTTCTTT
CDR3 protein: CASSYSGLGRGTEAFF

D gene: -
V gene: TRBV7-2
J gene: TRBJ2-7
clone size: once
CDR3 DNA: TGTGCCAGCAGCTTAAAACTAATCAACGAGCAGTACTTC
CDR3 protein: CASSLKLINEQYF

D gene: -
V gene: TRBV27
J gene: TRBJ2-1
clone size: -
CDR3 DNA: TGTGCCAGCAGTTTAAGGTCTAGCGCCTCCAATGAGCAGTTCTTC
CDR3 protein: CASSLRSSASNEQFF

D gene: -
V gene: TRBV19
J gene: TRBJ1-5
clone size: -
CDR3 DNA: TGTGCCAGTAGTATAGACGGCAGGACACATCAGCCCCAGCATTTT
CDR3 protein: CASSIDGRTHQPQHF

D gene: -
V gene: TRBV25-1
J gene: TRBJ1-6
clone size: -
CDR3 DNA: TGTGCCAGCAGTGCGGCGGAATATAATTCACCCCTCCACTTT
CDR3 protein: CASSAAEYNSPLHF

D gene: -
V gene: TRBV29-1
J gene: TRBJ1-5
clone size: -
CDR3 DNA: TGCAGCGTCGGGCAGGGGAATCAGCCCCAGCATTTT
CDR3 protein: CSVGQGNQPQHF

D gene: -
V gene: TRBV9
J gene: TRBJ2-5
clone size: once
CDR3 DNA: TGTGCCAGCAGCGTCGGGGGCCAAGAGACCCAGTACTTC
CDR3 protein: CASSVGGQETQYF

D gene: -
V gene: TRBV7-3
J gene: TRBJ2-2
clone size: -
CDR3 DNA: TGTGCCAGCAGCCGTTTGGGGGGGCCCACCGGGGAGCTGTTTTTT
CDR3 protein: CASSRLGGPTGELFF

D gene: -
V gene: TRBV6-1
J gene: TRBJ1-1
clone size: -
CDR3 DNA: TGTGCCAGCAGTATAGCGGAGACTGAAGCTTTCTTT
CDR3 protein: CASSIAETEAFF

D gene: -
V gene: TRBV2
J gene: TRBJ1-2
clone size: once
CDR3 DNA: TGTGCCAGCAGTGTTGTGGGTGGAGGTCAAGGCTACACCTTC
CDR3 protein: CASSVVGGGQGYTF

D gene: TRBD2
V gene: TRBV4-3
J gene: TRBJ2-2
clone size: -
CDR3 DNA: TGCGCCAGCAGCCAAGGCGGGGGGCGTACCGGGGAGCTGTTTTTT
CDR3 protein: CASSQGGGRTGELFF

D gene: -
V gene: TRBV27
J gene: TRBJ1-4
clone size: -
CDR3 DNA: TGTGCCAGCAGTTTTACAGTAAATGAAAAACTGTTTTTT
CDR3 protein: CASSFTVNEKLFF

D gene: TRBD2
V gene: TRBV18
J gene: TRBJ2-1
clone size: -
CDR3 DNA: TGTGCCAGCTCACCACGTCCTAGCGGGGGCCCTAATGAGCAGTTCTTC
CDR3 protein: CASSPRPSGGPNEQFF

D gene: TRBD1
V gene: TRBV10-3
J gene: TRBJ1-2
clone size: -
CDR3 DNA: TGTGCCATCAGATCACAGGGACAGGGGATGGAGGGCTACACCTTC
CDR3 protein: CAIRSQGQGMEGYTF

D gene: -
V gene: TRBV6-1
J gene: TRBJ1-1
clone size: -
CDR3 DNA: TGTGCCAGCAGACAGGGCACTGAAGCTTTCTTT
CDR3 protein: CASRQGTEAFF

D gene: TRBD1
V gene: TRBV11-2
J gene: TRBJ1-1
clone size: -
CDR3 DNA: TGTGCCAGCAGCCCCGGGACAGAAGTTGCTGAAGCTTTCTTT
CDR3 protein: CASSPGTEVAEAFF

D gene: -
V gene: TRBV15
J gene: TRBJ1-5
clone size: -
CDR3 DNA: TGTGCCACCAGCAGAGCTGGCAGGGTCGATCAGCCCCAGCATTTT
CDR3 protein: CATSRAGRVDQPQHF

D gene: TRBD2
V gene: TRBV5-4
J gene: TRBJ2-1
clone size: few
CDR3 DNA: TGTGCCAGCAGCTTCAGTAGCGGGGGCTACAATGAGCAGTTCTTC
CDR3 protein: CASSFSSGGYNEQFF

D gene: -
V gene: TRBV7-8
J gene: TRBJ1-6
clone size: once
CDR3 DNA: TGTGCCAGCTTGGGGGTTCGGGGGGCGAGTTCACCCCTCCACTTT
CDR3 protein: CASLGVRGASSPLHF

D gene: TRBD1
V gene: TRBV7-9
J gene: TRBJ2-5
clone size: -
CDR3 DNA: TGTGCCAGCAGCTACAGGGGGGAGGTCGAGACCCAGTACTTC
CDR3 protein: CASSYRGEVETQYF

D gene: TRBD1
V gene: TRBV28
J gene: TRBJ1-5
clone size: -
CDR3 DNA: TGTGCCAGCCGGAGGGGGCATAGCAATCAGCCCCAGCATTTT
CDR3 protein: CASRRGHSNQPQHF

D gene: -
V gene: TRBV30
J gene: TRBJ1-3
clone size: -
CDR3 DNA: TGTGCCTGGAGTGTACTGGAGAACACCATATATTTT
CDR3 protein: CAWSVLENTIYF

D gene: TRBD1
V gene: TRBV6-1
J gene: TRBJ2-7
clone size: -
CDR3 DNA: TGTGCCAGCAGTGAGAGACGGGACAGTGCCGAGCAGTACTTC
CDR3 protein: CASSERRDSAEQYF

D gene: TRBD1
V gene: TRBV5-1
J gene: TRBJ2-1
clone size: few
CDR3 DNA: TGCGCCAGCAGCAGTAGACAGGGGAGCAATGAGCAGTTCTTC
CDR3 protein: CASSSRQGSNEQFF

D gene: -
V gene: TRBV4-2
J gene: TRBJ2-1
clone size: -
CDR3 DNA: TGTGCCAGCAGCCAAGATGACAGCTACAATGAGCAGTTCTTC
CDR3 protein: CASSQDDSYNEQFF

D gene: -
V gene: TRBV6-1
J gene: TRBJ2-7
clone size: -
CDR3 DNA: TGTGCCAGCACCTACGAAAGGGGAGGCCAGTACTTC
CDR3 protein: CASTYERGGQYF

D gene: -
V gene: TRBV4-1
J gene: TRBJ1-2
clone size: -
CDR3 DNA: TGCGCCAGCAGCCCCCACTTAGGACAGCCTGCTAACTATGGCTACACCTTC
CDR3 protein: CASSPHLGQPANYGYTF

D gene: -
V gene: TRBV18
J gene: TRBJ2-7
clone size: few
CDR3 DNA: TGTGCCAGCTCACCCTCCGGGACAAGGGACGAGCAGTACTTC
CDR3 protein: CASSPSGTRDEQYF

D gene: -
V gene: TRBV5-1
J gene: TRBJ2-3
clone size: -
CDR3 DNA: TGCGCCAGCAGCTTGGGGCCTTCCACAGATACGCAGTATTTT
CDR3 protein: CASSLGPSTDTQYF

D gene: TRBD1
V gene: TRBV7-9
J gene: TRBJ1-1
clone size: -
CDR3 DNA: TGTGCCAGCAGCGTCCCGGGACAGGGCACTGAAGCTTTCTTT
CDR3 protein: CASSVPGQGTEAFF

D gene: -
V gene: TRBV15
J gene: TRBJ2-7
clone size: few
CDR3 DNA: TGTGCCACCAGCGGAGGCAGGGGCCACCACTACGAGCAGTACTTC
CDR3 protein: CATSGGRGHHYEQYF

D gene: TRBD1
V gene: TRBV4-3
J gene: TRBJ1-4
clone size: -
CDR3 DNA: TGCGCCAGCAGCCTTCGGGACAGGGGTTCTGAAAAACTGTTTTTT
CDR3 protein: CASSLRDRGSEKLFF

D gene: -
V gene: TRBV27
J gene: TRBJ1-2
clone size: -
CDR3 DNA: TGTGCCAGCAGTTTTTTACGACAGGAAGGCTGGTCCCCTAACTATGGCTACACCTTC
CDR3 protein: CASSFLRQEGWSPNYGYTF

D gene: -
V gene: TRBV6-1
J gene: TRBJ1-2
clone size: -
CDR3 DNA: TGTGCCAGCAGTGCCTTTGGAGGGGCTAACGGCTACACCTTC
CDR3 protein: CASSAFGGANGYTF

D gene: -
V gene: TRBV6-1
J gene: TRBJ1-5
clone size: -
CDR3 DNA: TGTGCCAGCAGTGAGGTGGCAGGGTATGGTCAGCCCCAGCATTTT
CDR3 protein: CASSEVAGYGQPQHF

D gene: -
V gene: TRBV4-3
J gene: TRBJ1-3
clone size: -
CDR3 DNA: TGCGCCAGCAGCCTTGACACGAACTCTGGAAACACCATATATTTT
CDR3 protein: CASSLDTNSGNTIYF

D gene: TRBD1
V gene: TRBV7-3
J gene: TRBJ2-1
clone size: -
CDR3 DNA: TGTGCCAGCAGCCAAAACAGGGGGAATGAGCAGTTCTTC
CDR3 protein: CASSQNRGNEQFF

D gene: TRBD2
V gene: TRBV5-4
J gene: TRBJ2-7
clone size: -
CDR3 DNA: TGTGCCAGCAGACGGACTAGCAAGGACGAGCAGTACTTC
CDR3 protein: CASRRTSKDEQYF

D gene: TRBD1
V gene: TRBV30
J gene: TRBJ1-6
clone size: -
CDR3 DNA: TGTGCCTGGAAACTAGGGGGACAGGGCTCACCCCTCCACTTT
CDR3 protein: CAWKLGGQGSPLHF

D gene: -
V gene: TRBV5-1
J gene: TRBJ1-6
clone size: -
CDR3 DNA: TGCGCCAGCAGCTTGGGCCTCTTGCGGGATCCACCCCTCCACTTT
CDR3 protein: CASSLGLLRDPPLHF

D gene: -
V gene: TRBV5-8
J gene: TRBJ1-5
clone size: -
CDR3 DNA: TGTGCCAGCAGCTTGGACAGTGGATTCAATCAGCCCCAGCATTTT
CDR3 protein: CASSLDSGFNQPQHF

D gene: -
V gene: TRBV18
J gene: TRBJ2-7
clone size: -
CDR3 DNA: TGTGCCAGCTCACCCCCATACGGAACCGGGGAGCAGTACTTC
CDR3 protein: CASSPPYGTGEQYF

D gene: -
V gene: TRBV9
J gene: TRBJ1-2
clone size: once
CDR3 DNA: TGTGCCAGCAGCGTAGCGGACAGCACTAACTATGGCTACACCTTC
CDR3 protein: CASSVADSTNYGYTF

D gene: TRBD2
V gene: TRBV7-9
J gene: TRBJ2-3
clone size: -
CDR3 DNA: TGTGCCAGCAGGTCTCTTAGCGGGGGGACAGATACGCAGTATTTT
CDR3 protein: CASRSLSGGTDTQYF

D gene: TRBD1
V gene: TRBV20-1
J gene: TRBJ1-2
clone size: -
CDR3 DNA: TGCAGTGCCCCCAGGGACAGGGATTACACCTTC
CDR3 protein: CSAPRDRDYTF

D gene: -
V gene: TRBV7-2
J gene: TRBJ2-1
clone size: -
CDR3 DNA: TGTGCCAGCAGCTTAGAACGGGGGGCGGGCAATGAGCAGTTCTTC
CDR3 protein: CASSLERGAGNEQFF

D gene: -
V gene: TRBV7-2
J gene: TRBJ2-1
clone size: -
CDR3 DNA: TGTGCCAGCAGCGCTACACAGGGAAGAGGAGACAATGAGCAGTTCTTC
CDR3 protein: CASSATQGRGDNEQFF

D gene: -
V gene: TRBV19
J gene: TRBJ1-5
clone size: -
CDR3 DNA: TGTGCCAGTAGTATACAGGGTCAGCCCCAGCATTTT
CDR3 protein: CASSIQGQPQHF

D gene: -
V gene: TRBV7-2
J gene: TRBJ1-1
clone size: -
CDR3 DNA: TGTGCCAGCAGCTTAGTAGAGCGCGACACTGAAGCTTTCTTT
CDR3 protein: CASSLVERDTEAFF

D gene: TRBD2
V gene: TRBV5-4
J gene: TRBJ2-1
clone size: -
CDR3 DNA: TGTGCCAGCAGCTTAGGCGGGACTATACAGAATGAGCAGTTCTTC
CDR3 protein: CASSLGGTIQNEQFF

D gene: -
V gene: TRBV29-1
J gene: TRBJ1-3
clone size: -
CDR3 DNA: TGCAGCGTTGAATTGAGCTCTGGAAACACCATATATTTT
CDR3 protein: CSVELSSGNTIYF

D gene: TRBD1
V gene: TRBV5-1
J gene: TRBJ2-5
clone size: -
CDR3 DNA: TGCGCCAGCAGCCGTGGGACAGCCTCTCAAGAGACCCAGTACTTC
CDR3 protein: CASSRGTASQETQYF

D gene: -
V gene: TRBV6-6
J gene: TRBJ2-7
clone size: few
CDR3 DNA: TGTGCCAGCAGCCGGGACACCAACTACGAGCAGTACTTC
CDR3 protein: CASSRDTNYEQYF

D gene: -
V gene: TRBV4-3
J gene: TRBJ1-2
clone size: -
CDR3 DNA: TGCGCCAGCAGCCAAGAGGCCGAGCGGAGGTATGGCTACACCTTC
CDR3 protein: CASSQEAERRYGYTF

D gene: TRBD1
V gene: TRBV7-2
J gene: TRBJ2-1
clone size: -
CDR3 DNA: TGTGCCAGCAGCAAGACATCTACCAGGGGGACAGGGTCCTACAATGAGCAGTTCTTC
CDR3 protein: CASSKTSTRGTGSYNEQFF

D gene: TRBD1
V gene: TRBV27
J gene: TRBJ2-7
clone size: -
CDR3 DNA: TGTGCCACCACGGACAGGGGGCGACACGAGCAGTACTTC
CDR3 protein: CATTDRGRHEQYF

D gene: -
V gene: TRBV5-6
J gene: TRBJ1-1
clone size: -
CDR3 DNA: TGTGCCAGCGTTAGACAGGAAGGAACTGAAGCTTTCTTT
CDR3 protein: CASVRQEGTEAFF